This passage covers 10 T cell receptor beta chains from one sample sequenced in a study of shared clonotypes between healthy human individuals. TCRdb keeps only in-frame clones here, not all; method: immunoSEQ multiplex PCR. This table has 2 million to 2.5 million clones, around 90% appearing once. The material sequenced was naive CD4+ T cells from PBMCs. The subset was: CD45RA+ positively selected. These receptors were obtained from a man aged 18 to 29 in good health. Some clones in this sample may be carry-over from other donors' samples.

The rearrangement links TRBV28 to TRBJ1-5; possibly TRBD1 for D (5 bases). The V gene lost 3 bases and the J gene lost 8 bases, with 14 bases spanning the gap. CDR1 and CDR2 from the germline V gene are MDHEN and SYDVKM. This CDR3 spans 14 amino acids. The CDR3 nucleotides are TGTGCCAGCAGTTTCAGGGACCAGCGGGAGCCCCAGCATTTT. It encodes CASSFRDQREPQHF.

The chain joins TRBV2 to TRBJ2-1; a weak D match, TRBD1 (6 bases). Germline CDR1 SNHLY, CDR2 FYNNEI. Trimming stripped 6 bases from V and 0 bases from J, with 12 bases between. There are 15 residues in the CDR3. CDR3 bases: TGTGCCAGCAGCGCTGACAGGAGCTCCTACAATGAGCAGTTCTTC. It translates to CASSADRSSYNEQFF.

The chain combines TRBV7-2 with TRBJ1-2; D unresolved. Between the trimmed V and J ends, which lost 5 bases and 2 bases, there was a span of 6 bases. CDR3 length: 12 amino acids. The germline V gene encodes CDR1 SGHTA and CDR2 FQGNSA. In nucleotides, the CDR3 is TGTGCCAGCAGCCGGGAGAACTATGGCTACACCTTC. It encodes CASSRENYGYTF.

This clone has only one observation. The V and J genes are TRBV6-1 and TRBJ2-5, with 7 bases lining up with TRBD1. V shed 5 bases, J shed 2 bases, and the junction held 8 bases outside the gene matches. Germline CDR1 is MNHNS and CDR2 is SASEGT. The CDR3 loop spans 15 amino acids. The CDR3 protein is CASSLNRGLQETQYF. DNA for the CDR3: TGTGCCAGCAGTCTAAACAGGGGATTACAAGAGACCCAGTACTTC.

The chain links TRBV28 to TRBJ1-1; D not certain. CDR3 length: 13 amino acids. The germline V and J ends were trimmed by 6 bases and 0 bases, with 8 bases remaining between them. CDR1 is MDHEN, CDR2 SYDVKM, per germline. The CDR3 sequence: CASSPQMNTEAFF. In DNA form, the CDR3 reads TGTGCCAGCAGCCCTCAGATGAACACTGAAGCTTTCTTT.

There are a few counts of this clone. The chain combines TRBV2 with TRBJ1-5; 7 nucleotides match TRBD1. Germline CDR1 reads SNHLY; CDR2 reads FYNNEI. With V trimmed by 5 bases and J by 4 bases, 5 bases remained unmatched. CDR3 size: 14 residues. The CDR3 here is CASSLATGNQPQHF. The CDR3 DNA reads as TGTGCCAGCAGTTTGGCGACAGGGAATCAGCCCCAGCATTTT.

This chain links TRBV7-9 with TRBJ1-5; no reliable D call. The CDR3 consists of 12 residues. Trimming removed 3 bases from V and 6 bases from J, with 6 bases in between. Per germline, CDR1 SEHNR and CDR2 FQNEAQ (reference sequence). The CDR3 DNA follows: TGTGCCAGCAGCTTTGGGATTCAGCCCCAGCATTTT. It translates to CASSFGIQPQHF.

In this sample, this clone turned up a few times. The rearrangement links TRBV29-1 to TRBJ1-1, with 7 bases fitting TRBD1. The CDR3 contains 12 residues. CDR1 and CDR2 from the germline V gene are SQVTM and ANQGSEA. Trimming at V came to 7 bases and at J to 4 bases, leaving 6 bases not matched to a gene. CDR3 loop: CSGGDRVTEAFF. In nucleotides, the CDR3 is TGCAGCGGTGGAGACAGGGTCACTGAAGCTTTCTTT.

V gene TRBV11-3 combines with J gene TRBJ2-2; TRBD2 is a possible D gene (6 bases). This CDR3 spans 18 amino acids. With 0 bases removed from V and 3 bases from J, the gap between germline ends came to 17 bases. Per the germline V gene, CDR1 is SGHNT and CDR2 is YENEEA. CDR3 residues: CASSLDHGGRGYTGELFF. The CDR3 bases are TGTGCCAGCAGCTTAGACCACGGTGGGCGGGGATACACCGGGGAGCTGTTTTTT. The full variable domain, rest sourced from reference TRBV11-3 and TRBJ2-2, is EAGVVQSPRYKIIEKKQPVAFWCNPISGHNTLYWYLQNLGQGPELLIRYENEEAVDDSQLPKDRFSAERLKGVDSTLKIQPAELGDSAVYLCASSLDHGGRGYTGELFFGEGSRLTVL.

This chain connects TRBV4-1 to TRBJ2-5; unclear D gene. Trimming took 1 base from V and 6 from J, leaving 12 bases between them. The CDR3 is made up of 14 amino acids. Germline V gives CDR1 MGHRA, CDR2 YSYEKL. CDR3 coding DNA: TGCGCCAGCAGCCAAGCCAACGACGGAAAGACCCAGTACTTC. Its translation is CASSQANDGKTQYF.